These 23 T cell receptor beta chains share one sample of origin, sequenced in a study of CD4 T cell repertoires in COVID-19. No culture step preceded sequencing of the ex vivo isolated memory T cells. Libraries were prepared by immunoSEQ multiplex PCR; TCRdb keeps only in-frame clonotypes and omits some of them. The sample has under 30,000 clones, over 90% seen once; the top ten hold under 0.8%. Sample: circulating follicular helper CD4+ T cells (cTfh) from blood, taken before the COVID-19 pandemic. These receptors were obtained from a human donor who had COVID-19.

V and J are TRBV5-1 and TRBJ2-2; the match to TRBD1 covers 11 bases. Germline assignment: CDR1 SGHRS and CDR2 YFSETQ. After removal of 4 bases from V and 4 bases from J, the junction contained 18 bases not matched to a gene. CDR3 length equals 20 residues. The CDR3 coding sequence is TGCGCCAGCAGCCCCGAGGACAGGGGGCGCAGTTCCTCTAGCACCGGGGAGCTGTTTTTT. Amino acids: CASSPEDRGRSSSSTGELFF.

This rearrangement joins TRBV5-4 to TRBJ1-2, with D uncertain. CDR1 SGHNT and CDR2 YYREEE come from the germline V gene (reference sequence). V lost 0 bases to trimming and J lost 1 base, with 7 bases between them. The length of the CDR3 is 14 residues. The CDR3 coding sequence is TGTGCCAGCAGCTTGGTTGGGAGTAACTATGGCTACACCTTC. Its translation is CASSLVGSNYGYTF.

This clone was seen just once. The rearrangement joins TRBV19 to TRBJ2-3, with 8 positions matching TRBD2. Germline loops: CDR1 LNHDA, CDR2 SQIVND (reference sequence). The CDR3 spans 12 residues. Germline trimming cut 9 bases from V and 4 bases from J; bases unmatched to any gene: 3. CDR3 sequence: CASGGAADTQYF. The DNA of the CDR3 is TGTGCCAGCGGGGGGGCGGCAGATACGCAGTATTTT.

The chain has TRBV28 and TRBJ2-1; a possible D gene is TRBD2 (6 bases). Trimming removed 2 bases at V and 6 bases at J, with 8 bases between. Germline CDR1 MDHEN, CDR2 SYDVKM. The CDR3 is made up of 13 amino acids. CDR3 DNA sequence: TGTGCCAGCAGTTTAGGGAGGTCCAATGAGCAGTTCTTC. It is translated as CASSLGRSNEQFF. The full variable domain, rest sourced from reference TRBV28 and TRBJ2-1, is DVKVTQSSRYLVKRTGEKVFLECVQDMDHENMFWYRQDPGLGLRLIYFSYDVKMKEKGDIPEGYSVSREKKERFSLILESASTNQTSMYLCASSLGRSNEQFFGPGTRLTVL.

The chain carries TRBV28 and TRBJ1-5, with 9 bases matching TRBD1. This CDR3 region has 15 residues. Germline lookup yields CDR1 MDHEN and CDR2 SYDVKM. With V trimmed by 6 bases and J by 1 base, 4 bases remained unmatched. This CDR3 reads CASRTGGRSNQPQHF. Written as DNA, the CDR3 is TGTGCCAGCAGAACAGGGGGCAGAAGCAATCAGCCCCAGCATTTT.

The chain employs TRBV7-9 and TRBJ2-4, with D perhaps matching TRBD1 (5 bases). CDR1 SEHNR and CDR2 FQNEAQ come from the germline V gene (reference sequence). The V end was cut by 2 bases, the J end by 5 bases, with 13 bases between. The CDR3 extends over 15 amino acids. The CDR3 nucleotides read TGTGCCAGCAGCTTAAGGAGTCAGGGTGAAAACATTCAGTACTTC. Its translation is CASSLRSQGENIQYF.

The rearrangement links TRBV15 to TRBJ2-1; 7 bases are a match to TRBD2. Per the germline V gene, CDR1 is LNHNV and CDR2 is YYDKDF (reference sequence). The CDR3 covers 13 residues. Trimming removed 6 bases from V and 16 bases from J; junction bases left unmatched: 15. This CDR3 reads CATSDGLVLRSFF. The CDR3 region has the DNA TGTGCCACCAGTGACGGACTAGTCCTCAGGTCCTTCTTC.

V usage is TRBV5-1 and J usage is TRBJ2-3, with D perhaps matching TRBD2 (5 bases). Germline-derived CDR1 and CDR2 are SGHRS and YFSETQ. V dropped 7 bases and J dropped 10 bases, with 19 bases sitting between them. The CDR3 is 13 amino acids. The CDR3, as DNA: TGCGCCAGCGGCCGGGAAGCATACGGCGCGCAGTATTTT. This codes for CASGREAYGAQYF.

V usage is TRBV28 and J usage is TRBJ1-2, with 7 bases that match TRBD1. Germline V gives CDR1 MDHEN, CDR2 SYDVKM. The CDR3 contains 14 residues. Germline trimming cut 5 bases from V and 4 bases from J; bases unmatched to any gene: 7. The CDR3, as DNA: TGTGCCAGCAGTCCCACAGGGGTCGTCTATGGCTACACCTTC. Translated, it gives CASSPTGVVYGYTF.

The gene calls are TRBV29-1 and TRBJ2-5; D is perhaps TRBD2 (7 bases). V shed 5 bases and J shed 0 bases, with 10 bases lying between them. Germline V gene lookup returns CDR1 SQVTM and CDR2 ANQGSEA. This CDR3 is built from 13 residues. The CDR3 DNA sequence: TGCAGCGTTAAGGGGGGGTACCAAGAGACCCAGTACTTC. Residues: CSVKGGYQETQYF.

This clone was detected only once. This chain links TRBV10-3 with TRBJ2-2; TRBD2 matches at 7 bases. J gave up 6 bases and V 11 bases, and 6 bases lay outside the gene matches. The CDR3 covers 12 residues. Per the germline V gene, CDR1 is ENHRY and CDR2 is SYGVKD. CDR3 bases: TGTGCCGCAGGACTAGGGGCCGGGGAGCTGTTTTTT. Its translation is CAAGLGAGELFF.

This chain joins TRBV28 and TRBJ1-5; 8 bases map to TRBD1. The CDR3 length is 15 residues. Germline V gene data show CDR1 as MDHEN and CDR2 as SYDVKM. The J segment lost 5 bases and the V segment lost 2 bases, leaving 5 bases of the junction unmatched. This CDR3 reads CASSLTGGGHQPQHF. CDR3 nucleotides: TGTGCCAGCAGTTTAACAGGGGGGGGCCATCAGCCCCAGCATTTT.

CDR3 amino acids: CASRGDSYGYTF. The CDR3 region has the DNA TGTGCCAGCAGAGGGGACTCTTATGGCTACACCTTC. The rearrangement links TRBV2 to TRBJ1-2; tentative D call: TRBD1 (5 bases). The V end was cut by 6 bases, the J end by 5 bases, with 10 bases between. CDR3 length equals 12 residues. In germline, CDR1 is SNHLY, CDR2 FYNNEI.

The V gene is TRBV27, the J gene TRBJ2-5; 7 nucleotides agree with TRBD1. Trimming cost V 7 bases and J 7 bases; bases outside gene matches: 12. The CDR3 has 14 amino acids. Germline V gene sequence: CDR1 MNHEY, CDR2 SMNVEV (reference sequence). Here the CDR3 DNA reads TGTGCCAGCAAACTGGGACAGAGGGTTGGGACCCAGTACTTC. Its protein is CASKLGQRVGTQYF.

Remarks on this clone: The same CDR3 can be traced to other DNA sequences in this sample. Here the CDR3 reads CASSSGQGGTGELFF. CDR3 bases: TGTGCCAGCAGCTCGGGACAGGGAGGGACCGGGGAGCTGTTTTTT. The chain has TRBV7-2 and TRBJ2-2; 9 bases line up with TRBD1. The length of the CDR3 is 15 residues. J gave up 5 bases and V 4 bases, and 5 bases lay outside the gene matches. Germline CDR1 reads SGHTA; CDR2 reads FQGNSA.

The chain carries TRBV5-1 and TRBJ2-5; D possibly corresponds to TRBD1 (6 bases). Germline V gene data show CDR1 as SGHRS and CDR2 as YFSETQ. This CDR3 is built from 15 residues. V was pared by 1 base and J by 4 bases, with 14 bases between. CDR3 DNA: TGCGCCAGCAGCTTGAAGGCAGGGGTAGGAGAGACCCAGTACTTC. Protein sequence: CASSLKAGVGETQYF.

The DNA for the CDR3 is TGTGCTAGTGGTTTGGACGGGACAGGTAGAAACACCATATATTTT. It is translated as CASGLDGTGRNTIYF. V and J are TRBV12-5 and TRBJ1-3; 8 positions match TRBD1. Germline V lookup: CDR1 LGHNT, CDR2 FRNRAP. CDR3 length: 15 amino acids. Unmatched junction bases numbered 4, after V lost 1 base and J lost 5 bases.

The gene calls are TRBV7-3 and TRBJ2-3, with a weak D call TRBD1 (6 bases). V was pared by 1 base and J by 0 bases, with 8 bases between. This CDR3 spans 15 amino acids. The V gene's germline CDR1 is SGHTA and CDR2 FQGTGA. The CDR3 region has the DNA TGTGCCAGCAGCTTAAACACAGGGAGCACAGATACGCAGTATTTT. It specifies CASSLNTGSTDTQYF.

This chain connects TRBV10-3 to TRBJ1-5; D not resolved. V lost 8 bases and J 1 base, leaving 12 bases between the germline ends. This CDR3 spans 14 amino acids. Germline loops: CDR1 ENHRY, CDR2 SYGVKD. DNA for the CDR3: TGTGCCATCGTTGGCAGTGGCAGCAATCAGCCCCAGCATTTT. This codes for CAIVGSGSNQPQHF.

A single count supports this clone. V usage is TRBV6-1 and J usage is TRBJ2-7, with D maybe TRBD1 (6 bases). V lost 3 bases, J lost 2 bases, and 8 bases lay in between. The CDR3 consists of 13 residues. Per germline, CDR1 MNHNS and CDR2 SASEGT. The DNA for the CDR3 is TGTGCCAGCAGTGACAGGACAGCCTACGAGCAGTACTTC. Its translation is CASSDRTAYEQYF.

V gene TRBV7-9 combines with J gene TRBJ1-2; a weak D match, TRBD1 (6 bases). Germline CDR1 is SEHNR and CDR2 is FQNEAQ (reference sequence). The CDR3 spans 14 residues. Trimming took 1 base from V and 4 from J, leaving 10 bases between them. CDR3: CASSLDGTFYGYTF. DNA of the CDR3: TGTGCCAGCAGCTTAGACGGGACATTCTATGGCTACACCTTC.

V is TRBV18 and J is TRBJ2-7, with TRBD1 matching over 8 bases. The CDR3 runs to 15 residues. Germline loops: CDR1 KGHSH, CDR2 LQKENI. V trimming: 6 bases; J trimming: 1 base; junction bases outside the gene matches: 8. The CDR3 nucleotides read TGTGCCAGCTCCTCCGGGACAGGTATTTCCTACGAGCAGTACTTC. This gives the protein CASSSGTGISYEQYF.

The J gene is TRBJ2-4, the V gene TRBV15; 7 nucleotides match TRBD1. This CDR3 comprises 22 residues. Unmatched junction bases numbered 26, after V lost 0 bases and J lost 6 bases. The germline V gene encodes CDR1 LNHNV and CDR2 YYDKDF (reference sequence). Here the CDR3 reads CATSRERTGPGIVASRSNIQYF. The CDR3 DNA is TGTGCCACCAGCAGAGAAAGGACAGGCCCTGGCATTGTGGCTTCGAGGTCAAACATTCAGTACTTC.